This is a list of T cell receptor beta chains from one sample in a study of blood T cell repertoires in COVID-19. Profiling relied on immunoSEQ multiplex PCR, and the TCRdb table lists in-frame clones only, not all of them. The table shows around 110,000 clones, with 75% to 90% occurring only once. The sequencing input was peripheral blood. These receptors originate from a young man with acute or convalescent COVID-19. CDR3s include the opening cysteine and the closing phenylalanine or tryptophan. The order of the fields is V gene, J gene, CDR3 length, CDR3 protein.

V: TRBV6-2/TRBV6-3
J: TRBJ1-2
length: 13
CDR3: CASSLDRVYGYTF

V: TRBV5-4
J: TRBJ2-1
length: 15
CDR3: CASSPAGGRTSEQFF

V: TRBV7-9
J: TRBJ2-2
length: 16
CDR3: CASSLPTKANTGELFF

V: TRBV7-3
J: TRBJ2-3
length: 15
CDR3: CASSLSGSGTDTQYF

V: TRBV12-5
J: TRBJ1-5
length: 14
CDR3: CASGPGQPNQPQHF

V: TRBV11-2
J: TRBJ2-1
length: 13
CDR3: CASSSLLRGEQFF

V: TRBV5-1
J: TRBJ2-1
length: 20
CDR3: CASSFGTSGTSGRSYNEQFF

V: TRBV10-1
J: TRBJ2-1
length: 15
CDR3: CASSESGFGYNEQFF

V: TRBV5-1
J: TRBJ1-1
length: 12
CDR3: CASSPTGAEAFF

V: TRBV11-3
J: TRBJ1-3
length: 13
CDR3: CASSWGSGNTIYF

V: TRBV7-9
J: TRBJ1-1
length: 12
CDR3: CAVVRVSTEAFF

V: TRBV2
J: TRBJ1-5
length: 16
CDR3: CASSEEGGANNQPQHF

V: TRBV7-8
J: TRBJ1-5
length: 15
CDR3: CASSAGGDSNQPQHF

V: TRBV11-2
J: TRBJ2-1
length: 14
CDR3: CASSLQSQYNEQFF

V: TRBV7-3
J: TRBJ2-1
length: 15
CDR3: CASSSYGTSGDEQFF

V: TRBV3-1/TRBV3-2
J: TRBJ2-3
length: 15
CDR3: CASSQGHGPSDTQYF

V: TRBV19
J: TRBJ2-3
length: 17
CDR3: CAQHFSGGAGLLDTQYF

V: TRBV18
J: TRBJ2-4
length: 16
CDR3: CASSPPTTGFGDIQYF

V: TRBV28
J: TRBJ2-1
length: 12
CDR3: CASSLGQEEQFF

V: TRBV29-1
J: TRBJ2-1
length: 14
CDR3: CSVATGTGGIGQFF

V: TRBV3-1/TRBV3-2
J: TRBJ1-2
length: 16
CDR3: CASSQDQATPYYGYTF

V: TRBV7-6
J: TRBJ2-5
length: 13
CDR3: CASSARIGETQYF

V: TRBV20-1
J: TRBJ1-1
length: 11
CDR3: CSARVITEAFF

V: TRBV19
J: TRBJ1-6
length: 11
CDR3: CASSISSPLHF

V: TRBV12-5
J: TRBJ2-2
length: 16
CDR3: CASGLGLETNTGELFF

V: TRBV18
J: TRBJ2-1
length: 11
CDR3: CASSPGGLGVF

V: TRBV11-3
J: TRBJ2-3
length: 20
CDR3: CASSSRRPLAGGGGTDTQYF

V: TRBV19
J: TRBJ1-2
length: 14
CDR3: CASSTLQGNYGYTF